This T cell receptor (beta chain) is drawn from a study of blood T cell repertoires in COVID-19. Only one count was recorded for this clone. Study processing details: Nucleated cell counts were estimated from reference gene primer amplification. The assay was immunoSEQ multiplex PCR, and TCRdb's table has in-frame clones only and misses some. V and J calls plus clone size are reproduced from that table; the DNA served to infer D and trimming. The sample has just under 150,000 clones, around 86% seen once. This CDR3 is built from 15 residues. V gave up 3 bases and J gave up 2 bases, with 11 bases separating them. From germline, CDR1 is LGHNA and CDR2 YSLEER.

This receptor was obtained from a man in his fifties or sixties who had recovered from COVID-19. The sample was peripheral blood. V usage is TRBV4-3 and J usage is TRBJ2-1; the D gene is possibly TRBD2 (5 bases). The CDR3 is CASSQDSLTYNEQFF. DNA of the CDR3: TGCGCCAGCAGCCAGGACTCACTCACCTACAATGAGCAGTTCTTC.